The subject of this entry is one TCR beta chain. Its antigen is currently unknown. Time point of the sample: newly diagnosed GD, antithyroid drugs for less than 3 months. PBMC-derived RNA was used for the TCR library. The sample is drawn from a study of regulatory T cells in long-lasting Graves disease. Study-level findings and limits: Because few samples were included, accuracy may have been lower.

TCR beta libraries were built with iRepertoire HTBI primers and Arm-PCR of CDR3 regions. TCRdb analysed the multiplex PCR reads with MiXCR anew, one entry per CDR3 protein. This sample carries fewer than 500,000 distinct CDR3 sequences, roughly 17% of them seen once, and the ten largest clones take 9% to 15%. CDR3 size: 12 residues. Trimming removed 2 bases from V and 7 bases from J, with 8 bases in between. Germline V gene sequence: CDR1 MDHEN, CDR2 SYDVKM. In addition, the sample was reused for a study of T cells in Graves' hyperthyroidism and ophthalmopathy. That report notes: Patients aged 18 to 65 with hyperthyroidism were newly diagnosed, with duration under 2 months. Clinical symptoms, serum thyroxine, TRAb, thyroid ultrasound and orbital computed tomography informed diagnoses. Blood also showed most of the thyroid clonotypes that were expanded above 0.001.

The TCR was taken from a man in his forties or fifties with Graves disease. Sequencing used peripheral blood mononuclear cells (PBMCs), obtained at new diagnosis, from a patient treated with antithyroid drugs. The chain has TRBV28 and TRBJ1-2; perhaps TRBD1 as D (5 bases). The CDR3 DNA follows: TGTGCCAGCAGTTTACAGGGCCCTGGCTACACCTTC. This translates into CASSLQGPGYTF.